Listed here are 11 T cell receptor beta chains from one sample, sequenced in a study of blood T cell repertoires in COVID-19. Profiling relied on immunoSEQ multiplex PCR, and the TCRdb table lists in-frame clones only, not all of them. This sample has 65,000 to 95,000 clones; 85% occur once, and the top ten carry 15% to 20%. The sample was peripheral blood. The receptors shown here come from a man older than 75 with active or convalescent COVID-19.

The chain employs TRBV30 and TRBJ1-3; D unresolved. The CDR3 runs 14 residues. In germline, CDR1 is GTSNPN, CDR2 SVGIG (reference sequence). V lost 4 bases to trimming and J lost 5 bases, with 15 bases between them. The chain's CDR3 is CAWNQVTARNTIYF. The CDR3 DNA reads as TGTGCCTGGAATCAGGTCACAGCTCGAAACACCATATATTTT.

This clone was seen only a few times. The gene calls are TRBV28 and TRBJ1-2, with D perhaps matching TRBD1 (5 bases). The CDR3 is 11 amino acids. Trimming stripped 2 bases from V and 9 bases from J, with 7 bases between. Germline V CDR1 and CDR2: MDHEN, SYDVKM. CDR3 bases: TGTGCCAGCAGTTTAAAGGGGAGCTACACCTTC. This translates into CASSLKGSYTF.

The V and J genes are TRBV6-5 and TRBJ2-3; D is unresolved. Germline CDR1 reads MNHEY; CDR2 reads SVGAGI. V was pared by 6 bases and J by 2 bases, with 9 bases between. This CDR3 has 13 residues. The CDR3 bases are TGTGCCAGCAGACTTCTTCTCACAGATACGCAGTATTTT. Amino acid sequence: CASRLLLTDTQYF.

The chain carries TRBV3-1 (or the pseudogene TRBV3-2) and TRBJ2-3; TRBD2 agrees at 9 bases. CDR3 size: 19 residues. Germline trimming cut 5 bases from V and 2 bases from J; bases unmatched to any gene: 17. Germline V CDR1 and CDR2: LGHDT, YNNKEL (reference sequence). This chain's CDR3 is CASSYGQEQAGGLTDTQYF. The CDR3 coding sequence is TGTGCCAGCAGCTACGGTCAGGAGCAAGCGGGGGGACTCACAGATACGCAGTATTTT.

V is TRBV7-9 and J is TRBJ2-1, with D unclear. Germline CDR1 and CDR2: SEHNR and FQNEAQ (reference sequence). This CDR3 is built from 16 residues. The ends were cut back, 1 base at V and 4 bases at J, with 14 bases in the middle. The CDR3 loop reads CASSLVVRSGYNEQFF. CDR3 nucleotides: TGTGCCAGCAGCTTAGTAGTCAGGTCTGGGTACAATGAGCAGTTCTTC.

The rearrangement joins TRBV10-1 to TRBJ1-3, with D uncertain. The CDR3 loop spans 18 amino acids. V lost 0 bases and J lost 4, with 19 bases in between. Germline V gives CDR1 WNHNN, CDR2 SYGVQD (reference sequence). DNA of the CDR3: TGCGCCAGCAGTGAGTCCAATCCAGGTCAGAAGACGGGAAACACCATATATTTT. Encoded protein: CASSESNPGQKTGNTIYF.

This chain uses TRBV5-1 with TRBJ2-1, with D hard to call. The CDR3 runs to 14 residues. Germline CDR1 and CDR2: SGHRS and YFSETQ. V shed 0 bases and J shed 4 bases, with 8 bases lying between them. CDR3 sequence reads: CASSLVDGYNEQFF. CDR3 in DNA: TGCGCCAGCAGCTTGGTCGACGGGTACAATGAGCAGTTCTTC.

The rearrangement uses TRBV10-1 and TRBJ1-5, with a possible D match to TRBD1 (6 bases). Germline V lookup: CDR1 WNHNN, CDR2 SYGVQD (reference sequence). This CDR3 spans 13 amino acids. Trimming left V 4 bases short and J 2 bases short, with 6 bases between. For the CDR3, the DNA is TGCGCCAGCAGTGCAGGGGGCAATCAGCCCCAGCATTTT. As protein: CASSAGGNQPQHF.

The chain is built from TRBV11-2 and TRBJ2-3, with TRBD2 identical over 11 bases. The CDR3 has 15 residues. The germline V gene has CDR1 SGHAT and CDR2 FQNNGV. The junction had 9 bases not matched to a gene; V was cut back by 5 bases and J by 8 bases. CDR3 residues: CASSITSGGHGTQYF. The CDR3 DNA is TGTGCCAGCAGCATTACTAGCGGGGGCCACGGTACGCAGTATTTT.

The genes are TRBV13 and TRBJ2-2; D possibly corresponds to TRBD2 (6 bases). The V and J ends lost 2 bases and 4 bases respectively, with 17 bases between them. Germline V lookup: CDR1 PRHDT, CDR2 FYEKMQ (reference sequence). The CDR3 has 17 residues. The CDR3 bases are TGTGCCAGCAGCTTATTGCTTAGCGGTACTCGCACCGGGGAGCTGTTTTTT. This translates into CASSLLLSGTRTGELFF.

This chain connects TRBV6-5 to TRBJ1-1; 9 positions match TRBD1. Losses at the gene ends were 0 bases for V and 1 base for J; bases not matched to a gene: 3. The CDR3 contains 16 residues. The germline V gene encodes CDR1 MNHEY and CDR2 SVGAGI. The CDR3 DNA reads as TGTGCCAGCAGTTACTCAGTGGGACAGGGGAACACTGAAGCTTTCTTT. This translates into CASSYSVGQGNTEAFF.